This TCR beta chain comes out of a study of OX40 agonist ivuxolimab in advanced cancers. Study details: An agonistic anti-OX40 (CD134) antibody, ivuxolimab, was used to treat the patients. Dose-escalation patients' cancers were hepatocellular carcinoma, melanoma, renal cell or head and neck cancer. Overall study results and limits: Clonal expansion was seen in CD4+ and CD8+ blood T cells by week 6 at 0.1 to 3.0 mg/kg. Among some nonresponders, normalized T-cell clonal expansion was also low.

Remarks on this clone: The target antigen is unknown.

The protocol was immunoSEQ multiplex PCR, while the TCRdb copy is restricted to in-frame clones and leaves out a portion. The sample records around 72,000 clones, 85% to 90% being singletons. Germline V CDR1 and CDR2: SGHRS, YFSETQ. V was clipped by 4 bases and J by 3 bases, with 13 bases between them. The CDR3 is 14 amino acids. This chain links TRBV5-1 with TRBJ1-2, with D possibly TRBD1 on 6 matching bases. This receptor was identified in an adult with an advanced solid tumor such as melanoma, head and neck, liver or kidney cancer. The specimen comprised CD4+ or CD8+ T cells sorted from blood, sampled in a trial of the OX40 agonist ivuxolimab. CDR3 DNA sequence: TGCGCCAGCAGCAGGGACATGGGGTACTATGGCTACACCTTC. This codes for CASSRDMGYYGYTF.